Each of the 10 T cell receptor beta chains below was sequenced from the same sample in a study of blood T cell repertoires in COVID-19. Profiled with immunoSEQ multiplex PCR; TCRdb holds only in-frame clones, not every one. The table has 320,000 or so clones, about 88% seen once. Material: PBMCs or T cells enriched from blood (not recorded which). Source of these receptors: a woman in her 30s who had recovered from COVID-19.

This chain connects TRBV6-5 to TRBJ2-3; D is perhaps TRBD1 (6 bases). Trimming removed 6 bases from V and 6 bases from J, with 13 bases in between. The length of the CDR3 is 13 residues. Germline values: CDR1 MNHEY, CDR2 SVGAGI. The CDR3 region is CASSAQGGDTQYF. The DNA for the CDR3 is TGTGCCAGCAGCGCACAGGGCGGCGATACGCAGTATTTT.

This clone was observed a handful of times. The gene calls are TRBV19 and TRBJ2-7, with TRBD1 matching 9 bases. Germline-derived CDR1 and CDR2 are LNHDA and SQIVND (reference sequence). The CDR3 spans 15 residues. Trimming at V came to 1 base and at J to 5 bases, leaving 6 bases not matched to a gene. CDR3 in amino acids: CASSIATGGTHEQYF. For the CDR3, the DNA is TGTGCCAGTAGTATAGCGACAGGGGGGACCCACGAGCAGTACTTC.

The V call is TRBV18, the J call TRBJ1-3; D is undetermined. The length of the CDR3 is 17 residues. Per germline, CDR1 KGHSH and CDR2 LQKENI. V shed 4 bases and J shed 0 bases, with 16 bases lying between them. For the CDR3, the DNA is TGTGCCAGCTCACTGCTTTCGACTGCTCTCTCTGGAAACACCATATATTTT. Its translation is CASSLLSTALSGNTIYF. Drawing the rest from reference TRBV18 and TRBJ1-3, the complete variable domain is NAGVMQNPRHLVRRRGQEARLRCSPMKGHSHVYWYRQLPEEGLKFMVYLQKENIIDESGMPKERFSAEFPKEGPSILRIQQVVRGDSAAYFCASSLLSTALSGNTIYFGEGSWLTVV.

The chain recombines TRBV12-3 or TRBV12-4 with TRBJ2-2; possible D gene TRBD2, 5 bases. The CDR3 consists of 13 residues. V was shortened by 2 bases and J by 7 bases, with 8 bases between the two germline ends. CDR3 nucleotide sequence: TGTGCCAGCAGTTTATCGGGGTTCGGGGAGCTGTTTTTT. Translating gives CASSLSGFGELFF.

Notes on this clone: At one boundary the junction diverges from the germline segment, which might be a read error. The chain is built from TRBV20-1 and TRBJ2-5, with TRBD1 matching over 9 bases. This CDR3 comprises 11 residues. Germline lookup yields CDR1 DFQATT and CDR2 SNEGSKA (reference sequence). This chain's CDR3 is CSASAGTGYNF. The CDR3 DNA reads TGCAGTGCTAGTGCCGGGACAGGGTATAACTTC.

This chain links TRBV19 with TRBJ1-4, with D perhaps matching TRBD1 (6 bases). Germline loops: CDR1 LNHDA, CDR2 SQIVND (reference sequence). The CDR3 consists of 14 residues. V was pared by 0 bases and J by 12 bases, with 14 bases between. The CDR3 nucleotides are TGTGCCAGTAGTATAGATTATTCTACAGGGCAACTGTTTTTT. Amino acids: CASSIDYSTGQLFF.

CDR3 amino acids: CASSVARQGANTGELFF. CDR3 coding DNA: TGTGCCAGCAGCGTAGCAAGGCAGGGCGCGAACACCGGGGAGCTGTTTTTT. The chain recombines TRBV9 with TRBJ2-2, with D possibly being TRBD1 (5 bases). The V and J ends lost 0 bases and 0 bases respectively, with 12 bases between them. The germline V gene has CDR1 SGDLS and CDR2 YYNGEE. The CDR3 spans 17 residues.

The chain uses TRBV24-1 and TRBJ1-5; TRBD1 matches 7 bases. The CDR3 has 17 residues. Germline CDR1 reads KGHDR; CDR2 reads SFDVKD. Trimming removed 4 bases from V and 0 bases from J; junction bases left unmatched: 8. CDR3 bases: TGTGCCACCAGTGACTCCGGGACAGACTATAGCAATCAGCCCCAGCATTTT. Its protein product is CATSDSGTDYSNQPQHF.

The chain employs TRBV5-4 and TRBJ2-2; D is undetermined. Germline V lookup: CDR1 SGHNT, CDR2 YYREEE (reference sequence). The CDR3 sequence is 16 residues long. V was pared by 0 bases and J by 4 bases, with 13 bases between. As DNA, the CDR3 is TGTGCCAGCAGCTTGGGAGGTAGGAGATCCACCGGGGAGCTGTTTTTT. Translation: CASSLGGRRSTGELFF.

V usage is TRBV13 and J usage is TRBJ1-2; TRBD1 matches at 8 bases. Losses at the gene ends were 4 bases for V and 7 bases for J; bases not matched to a gene: 8. CDR1 PRHDT and CDR2 FYEKMQ come from the germline V gene (reference sequence). The CDR3 length is 14 residues. The CDR3 sequence is CASSSPDRAGGYTF. The CDR3 DNA follows: TGTGCCAGCAGCTCCCCGGACAGGGCCGGTGGCTACACCTTC.